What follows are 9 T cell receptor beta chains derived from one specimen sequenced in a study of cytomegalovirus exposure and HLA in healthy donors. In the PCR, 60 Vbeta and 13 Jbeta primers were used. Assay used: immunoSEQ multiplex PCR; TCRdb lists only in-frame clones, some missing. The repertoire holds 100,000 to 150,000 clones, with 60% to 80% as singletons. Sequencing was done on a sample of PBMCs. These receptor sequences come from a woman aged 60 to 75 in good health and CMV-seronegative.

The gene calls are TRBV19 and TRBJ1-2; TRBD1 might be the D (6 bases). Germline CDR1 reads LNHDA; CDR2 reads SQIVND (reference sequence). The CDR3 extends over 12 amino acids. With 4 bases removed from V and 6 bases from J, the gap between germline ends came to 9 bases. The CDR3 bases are TGTGCCAGTAGTACTCAGGGGCATGGCTACACCTTC. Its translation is CASSTQGHGYTF.

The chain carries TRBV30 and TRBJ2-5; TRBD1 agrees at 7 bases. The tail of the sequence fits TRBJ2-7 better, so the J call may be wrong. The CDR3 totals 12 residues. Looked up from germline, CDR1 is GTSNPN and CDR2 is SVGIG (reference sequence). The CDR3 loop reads CAWSLTGDEQYF. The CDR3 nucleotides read TGTGCCTGGAGTCTTACAGGGGACGAGCAGTACTTC.

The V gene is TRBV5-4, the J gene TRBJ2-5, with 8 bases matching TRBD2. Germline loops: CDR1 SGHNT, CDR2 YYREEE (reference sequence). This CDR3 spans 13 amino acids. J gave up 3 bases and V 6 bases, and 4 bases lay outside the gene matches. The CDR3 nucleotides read TGTGCCAGCAACCGGGGGGGTGAAGAGACCCAGTACTTC. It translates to CASNRGGEETQYF.

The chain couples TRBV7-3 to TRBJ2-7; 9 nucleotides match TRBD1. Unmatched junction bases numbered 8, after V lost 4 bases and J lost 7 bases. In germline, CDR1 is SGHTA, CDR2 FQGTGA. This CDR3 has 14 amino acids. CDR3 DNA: TGTGCCAGCAGCTCGACAGGGGGGAACCGGGAGCAGTACTTC. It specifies CASSSTGGNREQYF.

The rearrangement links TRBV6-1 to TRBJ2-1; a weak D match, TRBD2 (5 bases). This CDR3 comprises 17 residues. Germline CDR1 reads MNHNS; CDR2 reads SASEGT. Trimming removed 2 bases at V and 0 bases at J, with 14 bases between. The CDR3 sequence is CASSERDYKSSYNEQFF. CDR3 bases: TGTGCCAGCAGTGAACGCGACTACAAAAGCTCCTACAATGAGCAGTTCTTC.

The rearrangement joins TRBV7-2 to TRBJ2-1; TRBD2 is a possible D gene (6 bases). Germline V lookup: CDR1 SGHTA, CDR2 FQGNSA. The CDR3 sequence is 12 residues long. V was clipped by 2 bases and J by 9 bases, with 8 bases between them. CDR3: CASSLFGGEQFF. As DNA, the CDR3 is TGTGCCAGCAGCTTATTCGGGGGTGAGCAGTTCTTC. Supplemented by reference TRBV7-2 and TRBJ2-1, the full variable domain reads GAGVSQSPSNKVTEKGKDVELRCDPISGHTALYWYRQSLGQGLEFLIYFQGNSAPDKSGLPSDRFSAERTGGSVSTLTIQRTQQEDSAVYLCASSLFGGEQFFGPGTRLTVL.

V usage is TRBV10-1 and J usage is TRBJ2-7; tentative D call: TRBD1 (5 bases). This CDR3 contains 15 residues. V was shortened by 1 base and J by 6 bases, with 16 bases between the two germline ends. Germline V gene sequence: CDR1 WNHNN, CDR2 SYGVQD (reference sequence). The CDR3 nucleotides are TGCGCCAGCAGTGAGTTCCGTCAGGGTCAGGTCGAGCAGTACTTC. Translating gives CASSEFRQGQVEQYF.

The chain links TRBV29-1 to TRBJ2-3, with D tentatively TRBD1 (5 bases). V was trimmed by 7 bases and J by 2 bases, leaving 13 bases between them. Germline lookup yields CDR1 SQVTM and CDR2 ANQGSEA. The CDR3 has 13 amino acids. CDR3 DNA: TGCAGCGCATCAGGGTCACACACAGATACGCAGTATTTT. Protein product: CSASGSHTDTQYF.

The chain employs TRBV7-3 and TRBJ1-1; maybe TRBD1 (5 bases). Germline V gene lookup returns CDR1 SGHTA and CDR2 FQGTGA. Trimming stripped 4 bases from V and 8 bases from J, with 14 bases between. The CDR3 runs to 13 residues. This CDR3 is CASSSQPGLEAFF. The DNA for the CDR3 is TGTGCCAGCAGCTCACAGCCGGGACTCGAAGCTTTCTTT.